The 30 T cell receptor beta chains listed next were all sequenced from one sample in a study of blood T cell repertoires in COVID-19. Here immunoSEQ multiplex PCR was the method, and the copy in TCRdb shows in-frame clones only, minus some. The data contain 250,000 to 350,000 clones, roughly 88% of them singletons. Sequenced input: PBMCs or T cells enriched from blood (not recorded which). The origin of the receptors is a woman in her 30s who had recovered from COVID-19.

This clone was found a few times. CDR3 nucleotides: TGTGCCAGCGCCCGGGACAGGGGGACCTACGAGCAGTACTTC. It encodes CASARDRGTYEQYF. The V gene is TRBV5-8, the J gene TRBJ2-7, with 11 bases lining up with TRBD1. The V gene's germline CDR1 is SGHTS and CDR2 YDEGEE. The ends lost 7 bases at V and 2 bases at J; junction bases unmatched: 5. The CDR3 has 14 amino acids.

V gene TRBV11-3 combines with J gene TRBJ2-1; 13 bases align to TRBD2. The CDR3 loop spans 18 amino acids. Trimming cost V 4 bases and J 6 bases; bases outside gene matches: 12. The germline V gene encodes CDR1 SGHNT and CDR2 YENEEA. CDR3 sequence (DNA): TGTGCCAGCAGCTCTCCCAACTTACTAGCGGGGGGGGGCAATGAGCAGTTCTTC. As protein: CASSSPNLLAGGGNEQFF.

This clone appeared once. This sequence joins TRBV19 and TRBJ2-2; possible D gene TRBD2, 6 bases. Germline CDR1 reads LNHDA; CDR2 reads SQIVND (reference sequence). The CDR3 spans 14 residues. The V gene lost 7 bases and the J gene lost 5 bases, with 14 bases spanning the gap. The CDR3 sequence is CASNLGGWTGELFF. The CDR3 region has the DNA TGTGCCAGTAATCTGGGAGGTTGGACCGGGGAGCTGTTTTTT.

Regarding this clone: An end of the junction does not agree with germline; a read error may underlie this. The chain recombines TRBV15 with TRBJ2-7; 9 nucleotides align to TRBD1. The CDR3 consists of 14 residues. In germline, CDR1 is LNHNV, CDR2 YYDKDF (reference sequence). The chain's CDR3 is CATGTGTSLYKQYF. The DNA for the CDR3 is TGTGCCACTGGGACAGGGACATCCCTCTACAAGCAGTACTTC.

This clone has only one observation. The V call is TRBV15, the J call TRBJ2-2, with D possibly matching TRBD1 (5 bases). The CDR3 is 16 amino acids. Germline V gene lookup returns CDR1 LNHNV and CDR2 YYDKDF (reference sequence). Trimming stripped 0 bases from V and 7 bases from J, with 15 bases between. CDR3 amino acids: CATSRDRAALGGELFF. The CDR3 DNA is TGTGCCACCAGCAGAGACAGGGCCGCATTGGGCGGGGAGCTGTTTTTT.

V and J are TRBV9 and TRBJ2-1; 10 bases map to TRBD2. V lost 0 bases and J lost 4; bases outside the gene matches: 10. CDR1 and CDR2 from the germline V gene are SGDLS and YYNGEE. This CDR3 comprises 18 residues. The CDR3 reads CASSVGGWGLASYNEQFF. The CDR3 DNA is TGTGCCAGCAGCGTAGGAGGATGGGGACTAGCGTCTTACAATGAGCAGTTCTTC.

This rearrangement joins TRBV28 to TRBJ2-7; 8 positions agree with TRBD2. CDR1 is MDHEN and CDR2 is SYDVKM in the germline V gene. J was trimmed by 10 bases and V by 6 bases; bases with no gene match: 8. The CDR3 is made up of 12 amino acids. The DNA of the CDR3 is TGTGCCAGCAGCCCCGGGGGGGACCCACAGTACTTC. Amino acids: CASSPGGDPQYF.

This chain joins TRBV9 and TRBJ1-6; D gene unclear. Looked up from germline, CDR1 is SGDLS and CDR2 is YYNGEE. V lost 3 bases and J lost 10, with 8 bases in between. The CDR3 spans 12 residues. The CDR3 sequence is CASSARLSPLHF. For the CDR3, the DNA is TGTGCCAGCAGCGCCCGGTTGTCACCCCTCCACTTT.

In this sample, this clone turned up once. The rearrangement uses TRBV7-9 and TRBJ1-2, with D unclear. The germline V gene encodes CDR1 SEHNR and CDR2 FQNEAQ (reference sequence). This CDR3 comprises 13 residues. Trimming pared 7 bases from V and 8 bases from J, leaving 17 bases between. CDR3 region: CASIPPSSGGYTF. The CDR3 DNA reads as TGTGCCAGCATCCCCCCCTCCAGTGGCGGCTACACCTTC.

The chain uses TRBV6-5 and TRBJ2-7, with 9 positions matching TRBD2. Germline assignment: CDR1 MNHEY and CDR2 SVGAGI. The V and J ends lost 2 bases and 3 bases, in that order; junction bases with no gene match: 8. The CDR3 runs to 16 residues. CDR3 in DNA: TGTGCCAGCAGTTACCTAGCCGGGACTAGCCTCTACGAGCAGTACTTC. Its protein product is CASSYLAGTSLYEQYF.

The genes are TRBV7-2 and TRBJ1-1; TRBD1 matches 7 bases. CDR3 length equals 14 residues. V gave up 6 bases and J gave up 4 bases; unmatched junction bases: 8. Germline CDR1 is SGHTA and CDR2 is FQGNSA. For the CDR3, the DNA is TGTGCCAGCAGACCCACAGGGGAGCGCACTGAAGCTTTCTTT. Protein sequence: CASRPTGERTEAFF. The variable domain in full, with the rest retrieved from reference TRBV7-2 and TRBJ1-1, is GAGVSQSPSNKVTEKGKDVELRCDPISGHTALYWYRQSLGQGLEFLIYFQGNSAPDKSGLPSDRFSAERTGGSVSTLTIQRTQQEDSAVYLCASRPTGERTEAFFGQGTRLTVV.

This rearrangement joins TRBV5-1 to TRBJ1-1; D is possibly TRBD1 (5 bases). Per the germline V gene, CDR1 is SGHRS and CDR2 is YFSETQ. Trimming removed 3 bases from V and 4 bases from J, with 16 bases in between. The CDR3 is made up of 15 amino acids. The CDR3 coding sequence is TGCGCCAGCAGCTCACAGGCTTTGGGGGGCACTGAAGCTTTCTTT. This gives the protein CASSSQALGGTEAFF.

The chain combines TRBV4-2 with TRBJ2-1; D perhaps matches TRBD2 (6 bases). Germline loops: CDR1 LGHNA, CDR2 YNFKEQ. Deletions cut 2 bases from V and 8 bases from J, with 10 bases between. This CDR3 is built from 13 residues. This CDR3 is CASSQRRVDEQFF. The CDR3 coding sequence is TGTGCCAGCAGCCAAAGGAGGGTAGATGAGCAGTTCTTC.

DNA for the CDR3: TGCGCCAGCAGCCTTCCGGGGGGTCCAGAGACCCAGTACTTC. It specifies CASSLPGGPETQYF. The chain has TRBV5-1 and TRBJ2-5, with TRBD2 matching over 7 bases. The ends lost 4 bases at V and 4 bases at J; junction bases unmatched: 7. Germline assignment: CDR1 SGHRS and CDR2 YFSETQ. This CDR3 is 14 amino acids long.

This chain joins TRBV13 and TRBJ1-1, with D hard to call. The CDR3 sequence is 14 residues long. Trimming left V 0 bases short and J 1 base short, with 6 bases between. In germline, CDR1 is PRHDT, CDR2 FYEKMQ (reference sequence). The chain's CDR3 is CASSLGRRNTEAFF. The CDR3 DNA is TGTGCCAGCAGCTTAGGCCGGAGGAACACTGAAGCTTTCTTT.

V gene TRBV9 combines with J gene TRBJ1-3; 9 bases map to TRBD1. J gave up 5 bases and V 5 bases, and 17 bases lay outside the gene matches. Germline V gene sequence: CDR1 SGDLS, CDR2 YYNGEE. The CDR3 contains 18 residues. The CDR3 reads CASSRSFWRDRERNTIYF. The CDR3 DNA sequence: TGTGCCAGCAGTCGCTCCTTTTGGCGGGACAGGGAACGAAACACCATATATTTT.

CDR3 nucleotides: TGTGCCACCAGTGATGGGACAGAGGAGCAGTACTTC. Translation: CATSDGTEEQYF. The V call is TRBV24-1, the J call TRBJ2-7; 7 bases fit TRBD1. Trimming at V came to 3 bases and at J to 7 bases, leaving 2 bases not matched to a gene. The V gene's germline CDR1 is KGHDR and CDR2 SFDVKD. The CDR3 contains 12 residues.

The chain employs TRBV20-1 and TRBJ1-2, with 9 positions matching TRBD1. Germline lookup yields CDR1 DFQATT and CDR2 SNEGSKA (reference sequence). The trim removed 3 bases at V and 1 base at J, leaving 3 bases unmatched. CDR3 length: 14 amino acids. The CDR3 protein is CSASGTGSNYGYTF. CDR3 bases: TGCAGTGCTAGTGGGACAGGGAGTAACTATGGCTACACCTTC.

This clone is a singleton in its sample. The chain joins TRBV28 to TRBJ1-1; the D is unclear. Trimming stripped 3 bases from V and 0 bases from J, with 14 bases between. The germline CDR1 and CDR2 sequences are MDHEN and SYDVKM. The CDR3 is 16 amino acids. In DNA, the CDR3 is TGTGCCAGCAGTTTCCCATTACAGACGCTGAACACTGAAGCTTTCTTT. The encoded protein is CASSFPLQTLNTEAFF.

This chain links TRBV10-3 with TRBJ2-2; 7 positions match TRBD1. CDR1 ENHRY and CDR2 SYGVKD come from the germline V gene. V lost 6 bases to trimming and J lost 2 bases; unmatched junction nucleotides: 9. The CDR3 runs 16 residues. The CDR3 loop reads CAIRSEQGTNTGELFF. CDR3 DNA sequence: TGTGCCATCAGGTCCGAACAGGGGACAAACACCGGGGAGCTGTTTTTT.

The chain employs TRBV5-1 and TRBJ1-1, with 11 bases lining up with TRBD1. CDR1 SGHRS and CDR2 YFSETQ come from the germline V gene. CDR3 length equals 15 residues. V gave up 4 bases and J gave up 3 bases; unmatched junction bases: 5. The CDR3 protein is CASSVRTGGYTEAFF. CDR3 bases: TGCGCCAGCAGCGTGCGGACAGGGGGCTACACTGAAGCTTTCTTT. The full variable domain, in which reference TRBV5-1 and TRBJ1-1 provide the parts outside the CDR3, is KAGVTQTPRYLIKTRGQQVTLSCSPISGHRSVSWYQQTPGQGLQFLFEYFSETQRNKGNFPGRFSGRQFSNSRSEMNVSTLELGDSALYLCASSVRTGGYTEAFFGQGTRLTVV.

The chain combines TRBV18 with TRBJ2-7, with 9 bases matching TRBD2. This CDR3 has 14 residues. CDR1 is KGHSH, CDR2 LQKENI, per germline. V was pared by 6 bases and J by 2 bases, with 5 bases of the junction left unmatched. CDR3 residues: CASSPIAGAYEQYF. CDR3 in DNA: TGTGCCAGCTCTCCTATAGCGGGAGCCTACGAGCAGTACTTC.

The chain joins TRBV27 to TRBJ2-3; D possibly corresponds to TRBD1 (5 bases). V dropped 5 bases and J dropped 2 bases, with 14 bases sitting between them. The CDR3 consists of 15 residues. The V gene's germline CDR1 is MNHEY and CDR2 SMNVEV (reference sequence). The CDR3 DNA reads as TGTGCCAGCAGTCGTCCCGACAGTTACACAGATACGCAGTATTTT. Its protein product is CASSRPDSYTDTQYF.

The J gene is TRBJ1-6, the V gene TRBV2, with 7 bases lining up with TRBD1. The CDR3 loop spans 16 amino acids. CDR1 SNHLY and CDR2 FYNNEI come from the germline V gene. V dropped 6 bases and J dropped 0; count of bases not matched to a gene: 5. The CDR3 DNA reads TGTGCCAGCAGGACAGGGAAGAGCTCCTATAATTCACCCCTCCACTTT. This sequence encodes CASRTGKSSYNSPLHF.

V usage is TRBV7-9 and J usage is TRBJ1-2, with 8 bases lining up with TRBD1. The CDR3 contains 16 residues. Germline V gives CDR1 SEHNR, CDR2 FQNEAQ (reference sequence). Germline trimming cut 4 bases from V and 0 bases from J; bases unmatched to any gene: 7. The CDR3 sequence is CASSSDRAGANYGYTF. Here the CDR3 DNA reads TGTGCCAGCAGCTCGGACAGGGCAGGAGCTAACTATGGCTACACCTTC.

The chain joins TRBV27 to TRBJ1-1, with a weak D call TRBD1 (5 bases). Trimming removed 7 bases at V and 1 base at J, with 16 bases between. Germline values: CDR1 MNHEY, CDR2 SMNVEV (reference sequence). The CDR3 runs 15 residues. CDR3 in amino acids: CASINRPPENTEAFF. CDR3 sequence (DNA): TGTGCCAGCATTAACAGGCCTCCAGAGAACACTGAAGCTTTCTTT.

The chain recombines TRBV27 with TRBJ2-2; possibly TRBD2 for D (6 bases). The V end lost 4 bases, the J end lost 6 bases, and 9 bases lay between the germline ends. The CDR3 extends over 13 amino acids. In germline, CDR1 is MNHEY, CDR2 SMNVEV (reference sequence). CDR3 sequence: CASSSGTSGELFF. CDR3 coding DNA: TGTGCCAGCAGTTCAGGGACTTCCGGGGAGCTGTTTTTT.

This clone occurred once. The rearrangement links TRBV5-1 to TRBJ2-7, with 11 positions matching TRBD1. The germline V gene has CDR1 SGHRS and CDR2 YFSETQ. The trim removed 4 bases at V and 7 bases at J, leaving 13 bases unmatched. This CDR3 comprises 16 residues. The CDR3: CASSVFGTGGVREQYF. As DNA, the CDR3 is TGCGCCAGCAGCGTCTTTGGGACAGGGGGAGTAAGGGAGCAGTACTTC.

The chain has TRBV9 and TRBJ1-1; 7 nucleotides match TRBD1. Germline V lookup: CDR1 SGDLS, CDR2 YYNGEE. The CDR3 covers 14 residues. J was trimmed by 5 bases and V by 4 bases; bases with no gene match: 8. CDR3 coding DNA: TGTGCCAGCAGCTCGCGGACAGGCGGGACTGAAGCTTTCTTT. It codes for CASSSRTGGTEAFF. Combining the CDR3 with reference TRBV9 and TRBJ1-1 gives the whole variable domain DSGVTQTPKHLITATGQRVTLRCSPRSGDLSVYWYQQSLDQGLQFLIQYYNGEERAKGNILERFSAQQFPDLHSELNLSSLELGDSALYFCASSSRTGGTEAFFGQGTRLTVV.

The chain combines TRBV5-1 with TRBJ2-3, with D hard to call. In germline, CDR1 is SGHRS, CDR2 YFSETQ. The CDR3 loop spans 13 amino acids. The V end was cut by 4 bases, the J end by 6 bases, with 12 bases between. In DNA, the CDR3 is TGCGCCAGCAGCCCTAGACCCGAGGATACGCAGTATTTT. This gives the protein CASSPRPEDTQYF.